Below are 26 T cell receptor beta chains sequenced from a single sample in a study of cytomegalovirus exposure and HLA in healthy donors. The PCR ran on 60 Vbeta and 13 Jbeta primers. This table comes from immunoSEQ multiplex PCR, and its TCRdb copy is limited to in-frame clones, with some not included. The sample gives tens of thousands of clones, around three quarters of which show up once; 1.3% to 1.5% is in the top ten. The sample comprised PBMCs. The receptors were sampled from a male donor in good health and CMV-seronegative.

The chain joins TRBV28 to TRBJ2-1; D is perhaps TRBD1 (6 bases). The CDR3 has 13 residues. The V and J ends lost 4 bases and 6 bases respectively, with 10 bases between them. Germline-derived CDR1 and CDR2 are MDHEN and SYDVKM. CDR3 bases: TGTGCCAGCAGTTCATTACAGGGCAATGAGCAGTTCTTC. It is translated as CASSSLQGNEQFF.

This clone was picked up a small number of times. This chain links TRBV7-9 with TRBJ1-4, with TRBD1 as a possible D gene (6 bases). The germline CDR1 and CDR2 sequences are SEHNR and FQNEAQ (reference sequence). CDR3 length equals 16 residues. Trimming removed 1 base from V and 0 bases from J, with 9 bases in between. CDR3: CASSLEGGATNEKLFF. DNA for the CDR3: TGTGCCAGCAGCTTAGAGGGGGGGGCAACTAATGAAAAACTGTTTTTT. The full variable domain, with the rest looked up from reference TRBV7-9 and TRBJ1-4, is DTGVSQNPRHKITKRGQNVTFRCDPISEHNRLYWYRQTLGQGPEFLTYFQNEAQLEKSRLLSDRFSAERPKGSFSTLEIQRTEQGDSAMYLCASSLEGGATNEKLFFGSGTQLSVL.

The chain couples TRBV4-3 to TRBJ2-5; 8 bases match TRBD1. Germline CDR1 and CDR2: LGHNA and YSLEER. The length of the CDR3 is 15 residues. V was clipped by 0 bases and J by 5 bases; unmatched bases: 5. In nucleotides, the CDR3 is TGCGCCAGCAGCCAAGAAAGGACAGGGTCGGAGACCCAGTACTTC. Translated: CASSQERTGSETQYF.

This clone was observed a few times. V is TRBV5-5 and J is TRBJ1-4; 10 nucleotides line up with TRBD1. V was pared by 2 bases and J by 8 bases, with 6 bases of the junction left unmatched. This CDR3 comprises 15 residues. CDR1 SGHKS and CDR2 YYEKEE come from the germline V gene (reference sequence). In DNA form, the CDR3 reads TGTGCCAGCAGCTTTAGACAGGGGGCGGGAGAAAAACTGTTTTTT. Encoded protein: CASSFRQGAGEKLFF. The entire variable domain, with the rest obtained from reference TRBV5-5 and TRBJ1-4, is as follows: DAGVTQSPTHLIKTRGQQVTLRCSPISGHKSVSWYQQVLGQGPQFIFQYYEKEERGRGNFPDRFSARQFPNYSSELNVNALLLGDSALYLCASSFRQGAGEKLFFGSGTQLSVL.

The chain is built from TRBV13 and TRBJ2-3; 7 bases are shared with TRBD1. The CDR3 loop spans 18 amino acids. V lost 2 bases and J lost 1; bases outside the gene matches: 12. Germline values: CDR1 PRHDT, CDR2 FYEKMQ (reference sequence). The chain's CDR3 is CASSLSVLRDSGTDTQYF. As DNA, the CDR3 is TGTGCCAGCAGCTTATCTGTGCTTCGGGACAGCGGCACAGATACGCAGTATTTT.

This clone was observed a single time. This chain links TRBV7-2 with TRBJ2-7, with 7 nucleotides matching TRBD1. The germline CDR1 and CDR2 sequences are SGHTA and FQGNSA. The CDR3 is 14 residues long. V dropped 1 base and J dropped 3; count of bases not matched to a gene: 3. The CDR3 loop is CASSLDHRGYEQYF. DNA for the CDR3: TGTGCCAGCAGCTTAGACCACAGGGGCTACGAGCAGTACTTC.

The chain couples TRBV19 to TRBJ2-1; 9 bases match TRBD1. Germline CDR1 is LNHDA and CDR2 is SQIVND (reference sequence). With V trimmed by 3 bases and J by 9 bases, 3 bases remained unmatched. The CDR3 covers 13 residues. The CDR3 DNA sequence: TGTGCCAGTAGTATGGGACAGGGAGGTGAGCAGTTCTTC. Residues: CASSMGQGGEQFF.

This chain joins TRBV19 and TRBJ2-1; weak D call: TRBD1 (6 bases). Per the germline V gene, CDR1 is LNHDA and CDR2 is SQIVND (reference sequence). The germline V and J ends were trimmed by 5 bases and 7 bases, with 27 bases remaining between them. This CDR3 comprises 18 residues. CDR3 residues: CASSPFLGRTGKFNEQFF. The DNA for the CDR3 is TGTGCCAGTAGTCCCTTCCTCGGGCGTACAGGGAAGTTTAATGAGCAGTTCTTC.

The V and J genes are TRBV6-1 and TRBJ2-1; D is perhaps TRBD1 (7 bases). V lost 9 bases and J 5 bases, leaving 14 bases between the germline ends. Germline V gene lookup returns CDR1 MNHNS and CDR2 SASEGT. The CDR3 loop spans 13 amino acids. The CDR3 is CASDREVHNEQFF. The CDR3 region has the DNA TGTGCCAGTGACAGGGAGGTACACAATGAGCAGTTCTTC.

This CDR3 reads CASSESMAGRANAKNIQYF. The DNA for the CDR3 is TGCGCCAGCAGTGAGTCGATGGCCGGCAGGGCCAACGCGAAAAACATTCAGTACTTC. V usage is TRBV10-1 and J usage is TRBJ2-4; maybe TRBD1 (5 bases). CDR1 WNHNN and CDR2 SYGVQD come from the germline V gene (reference sequence). The CDR3 covers 19 residues. V was clipped by 0 bases and J by 4 bases, with 22 bases between them.

Here the CDR3 DNA reads TGTGCCAGCAGCTTATTTCAGGGAAATGGCGGGGAGCTGTTTTTT. Encoded protein: CASSLFQGNGGELFF. The chain is built from TRBV7-2 and TRBJ2-2; tentatively, D is TRBD1 (5 bases). The V gene's germline CDR1 is SGHTA and CDR2 FQGNSA. The CDR3 is made up of 15 amino acids. Trimming shortened V by 2 bases and J by 7 bases, and 14 bases separated the two germline ends.

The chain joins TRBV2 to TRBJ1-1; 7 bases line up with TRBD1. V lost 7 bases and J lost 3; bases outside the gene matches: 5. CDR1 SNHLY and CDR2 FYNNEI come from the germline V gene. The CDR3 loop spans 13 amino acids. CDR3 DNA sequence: TGTGCCAGCACACGACAGGGCTACACTGAAGCTTTCTTT. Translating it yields CASTRQGYTEAFF.

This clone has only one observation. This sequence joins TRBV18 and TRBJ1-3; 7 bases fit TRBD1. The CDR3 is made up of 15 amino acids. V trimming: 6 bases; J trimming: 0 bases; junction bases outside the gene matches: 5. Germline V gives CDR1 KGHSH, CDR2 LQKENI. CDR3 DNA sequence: TGTGCCAGCTCTCGGAGGGACAGCTCTGGAAACACCATATATTTT. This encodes CASSRRDSSGNTIYF. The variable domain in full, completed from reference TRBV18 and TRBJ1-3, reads NAGVMQNPRHLVRRRGQEARLRCSPMKGHSHVYWYRQLPEEGLKFMVYLQKENIIDESGMPKERFSAEFPKEGPSILRIQQVVRGDSAAYFCASSRRDSSGNTIYFGEGSWLTVV.

Written as DNA, the CDR3 is TGTGCCAGCTCACCTACCGTAGGGGACATTGGTGAAAAACTGTTTTTT. The encoded protein is CASSPTVGDIGEKLFF. The rearrangement links TRBV18 to TRBJ1-4; a weak D match, TRBD1 (6 bases). The germline gives CDR1 KGHSH, CDR2 LQKENI. CDR3 length: 16 amino acids. Trimming took off 3 bases at V and 7 bases at J, with 18 bases between the two ends.

The CDR3 coding sequence is TGTGCCAGTAACCGAGGAGCGGACACAGATACGCAGTATTTT. This translates into CASNRGADTDTQYF. This sequence joins TRBV19 and TRBJ2-3, with TRBD2 as a possible D gene (5 bases). The germline CDR1 and CDR2 sequences are LNHDA and SQIVND (reference sequence). This CDR3 region has 14 residues. Trimming cost V 7 bases and J 2 bases, with 13 bases left between them.

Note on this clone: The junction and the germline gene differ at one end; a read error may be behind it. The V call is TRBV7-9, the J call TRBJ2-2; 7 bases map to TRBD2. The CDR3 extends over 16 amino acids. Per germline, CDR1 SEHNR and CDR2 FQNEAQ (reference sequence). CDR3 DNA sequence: TGTTCCAGCAGCTTAGCGGGCAGGAAGAACACCGGGGAGCTGTTTTTT. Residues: CSSSLAGRKNTGELFF.

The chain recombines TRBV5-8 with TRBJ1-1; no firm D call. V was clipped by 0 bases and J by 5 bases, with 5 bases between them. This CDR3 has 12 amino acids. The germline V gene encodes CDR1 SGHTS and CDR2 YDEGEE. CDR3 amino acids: CASSLDLTEAFF. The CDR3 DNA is TGTGCCAGCAGCTTGGACCTAACTGAAGCTTTCTTT. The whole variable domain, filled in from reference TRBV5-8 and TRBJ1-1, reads EAGVTQSPTHLIKTRGQQATLRCSPISGHTSVYWYQQALGLGLQFLLWYDEGEERNRGNFPPRFSGRQFPNYSSELNVNALELEDSALYLCASSLDLTEAFFGQGTRLTVV.

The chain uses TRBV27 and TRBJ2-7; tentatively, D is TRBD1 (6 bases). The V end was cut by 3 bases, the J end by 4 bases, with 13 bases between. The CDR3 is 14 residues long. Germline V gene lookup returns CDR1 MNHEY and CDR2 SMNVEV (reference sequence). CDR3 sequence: CASSLRGISYEQYF. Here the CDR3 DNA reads TGTGCCAGCAGTTTGAGGGGGATAAGTTACGAGCAGTACTTC.

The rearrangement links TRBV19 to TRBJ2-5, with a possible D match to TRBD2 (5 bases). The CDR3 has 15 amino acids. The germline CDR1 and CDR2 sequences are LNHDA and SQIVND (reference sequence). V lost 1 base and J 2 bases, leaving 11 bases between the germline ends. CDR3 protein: CASSIVGSGQETQYF. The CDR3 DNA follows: TGTGCCAGTAGTATAGTGGGAAGCGGACAAGAGACCCAGTACTTC.

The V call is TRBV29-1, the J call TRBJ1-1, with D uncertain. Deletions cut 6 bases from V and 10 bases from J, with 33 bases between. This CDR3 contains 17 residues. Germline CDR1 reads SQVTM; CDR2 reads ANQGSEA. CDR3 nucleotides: TGCAGCGTCGCCGGGTCTGGTTCGGGATATGCATCACTCGTAGCTTTCTTT. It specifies CSVAGSGSGYASLVAFF.

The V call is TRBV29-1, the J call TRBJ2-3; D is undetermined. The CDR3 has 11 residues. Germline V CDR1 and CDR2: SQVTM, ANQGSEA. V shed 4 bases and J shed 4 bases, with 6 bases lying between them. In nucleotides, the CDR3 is TGCAGCGTTGGCCCGGCAGATACGCAGTATTTT. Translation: CSVGPADTQYF.

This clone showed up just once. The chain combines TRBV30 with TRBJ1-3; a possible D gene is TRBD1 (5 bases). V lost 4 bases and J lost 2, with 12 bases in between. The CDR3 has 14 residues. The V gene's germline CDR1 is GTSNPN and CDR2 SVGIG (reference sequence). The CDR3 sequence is CAWTLGGAGNTIYF. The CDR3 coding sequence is TGTGCCTGGACCCTCGGGGGGGCTGGAAACACCATATATTTT.

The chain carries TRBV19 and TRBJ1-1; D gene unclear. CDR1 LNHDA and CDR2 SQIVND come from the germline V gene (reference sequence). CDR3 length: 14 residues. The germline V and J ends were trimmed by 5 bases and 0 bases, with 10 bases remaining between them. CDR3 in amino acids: CASSPGLMNTEAFF. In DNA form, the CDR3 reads TGTGCCAGTAGTCCGGGATTAATGAACACTGAAGCTTTCTTT.

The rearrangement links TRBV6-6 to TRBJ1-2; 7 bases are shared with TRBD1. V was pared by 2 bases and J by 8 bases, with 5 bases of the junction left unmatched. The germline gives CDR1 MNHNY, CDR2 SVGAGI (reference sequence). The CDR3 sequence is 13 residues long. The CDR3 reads CASSYEGAGGYTF. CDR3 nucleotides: TGTGCCAGCAGTTACGAGGGGGCGGGAGGCTACACCTTC.

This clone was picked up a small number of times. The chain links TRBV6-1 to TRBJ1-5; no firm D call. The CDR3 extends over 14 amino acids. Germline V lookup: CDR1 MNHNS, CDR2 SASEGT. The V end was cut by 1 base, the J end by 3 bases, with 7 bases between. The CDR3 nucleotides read TGTGCCAGCAGTGAAGGGGCCGACAATCAGCCCCAGCATTTT. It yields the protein CASSEGADNQPQHF.

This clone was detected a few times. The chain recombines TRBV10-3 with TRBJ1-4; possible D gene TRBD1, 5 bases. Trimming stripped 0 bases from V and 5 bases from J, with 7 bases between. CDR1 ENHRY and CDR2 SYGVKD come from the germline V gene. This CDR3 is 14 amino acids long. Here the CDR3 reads CAISESGPNEKLFF. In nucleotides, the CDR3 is TGTGCCATCAGTGAGTCGGGGCCAAATGAAAAACTGTTTTTT.